This T cell receptor beta chain came from a study of T cell repertoires in cytomegalovirus infection. Looking at the study overall: CMV infection together with matching HLA type was indicated by public TCR beta signatures.

General study findings and limits: Within the response measured ex vivo, HLA-C-restricted CMV-specific TCR beta clonotypes were dominant.

Each CDR3 protein is one row after TCRdb ran MiXCR on the reads. The table includes about 160,000 distinct CDR3 sequences, about 20% detected once. Notes on this clonotype: Its target is not known.

V was clipped by 10 bases and J by 7 bases, with 22 bases between them. CDR1 MNHNS and CDR2 SASEGT come from the germline V gene. The CDR3 spans 14 residues. The chain carries TRBV6-1 and TRBJ1-2; D is uncertain. This TCR derives from a human donor in good health (CMV status not recorded). Some clones in this sample may be carry-over from other donors' samples. This specimen consisted of CD8+ T cells from cultured PBMCs, obtained from culture after CMV antigen stimulation. The DNA for the CDR3 is TGTGCCACCCAGATAGAAGTCCATGGCGGTGGCTACACCTTC. It translates to CATQIEVHGGGYTF.